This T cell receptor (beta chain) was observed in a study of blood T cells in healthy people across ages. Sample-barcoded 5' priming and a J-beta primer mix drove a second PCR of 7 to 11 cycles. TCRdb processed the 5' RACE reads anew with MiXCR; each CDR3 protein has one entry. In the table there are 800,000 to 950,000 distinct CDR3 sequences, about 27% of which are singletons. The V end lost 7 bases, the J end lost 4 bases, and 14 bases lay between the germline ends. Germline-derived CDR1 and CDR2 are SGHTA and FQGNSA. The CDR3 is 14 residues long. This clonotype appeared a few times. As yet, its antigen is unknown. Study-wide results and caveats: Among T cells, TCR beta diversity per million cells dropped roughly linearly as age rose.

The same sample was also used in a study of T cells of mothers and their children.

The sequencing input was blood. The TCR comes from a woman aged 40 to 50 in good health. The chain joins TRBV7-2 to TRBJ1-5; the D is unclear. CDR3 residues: CASTLSSGNQPQHF. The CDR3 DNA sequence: TGTGCCAGCACCCTTAGTTCTGGGAATCAGCCCCAGCATTTT.